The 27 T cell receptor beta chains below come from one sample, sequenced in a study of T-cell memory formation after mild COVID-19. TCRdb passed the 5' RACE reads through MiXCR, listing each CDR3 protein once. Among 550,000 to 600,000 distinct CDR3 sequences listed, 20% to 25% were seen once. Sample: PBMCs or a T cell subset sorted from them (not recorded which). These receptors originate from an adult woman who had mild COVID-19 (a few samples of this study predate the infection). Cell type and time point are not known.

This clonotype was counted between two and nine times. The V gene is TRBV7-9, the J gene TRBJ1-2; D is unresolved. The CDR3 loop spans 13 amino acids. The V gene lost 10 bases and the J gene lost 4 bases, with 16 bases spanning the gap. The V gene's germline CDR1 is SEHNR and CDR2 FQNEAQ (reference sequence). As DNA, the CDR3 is TGTGCCACCGGGGAGGGTAGGACCTATGGCTACACCTTC. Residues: CATGEGRTYGYTF.

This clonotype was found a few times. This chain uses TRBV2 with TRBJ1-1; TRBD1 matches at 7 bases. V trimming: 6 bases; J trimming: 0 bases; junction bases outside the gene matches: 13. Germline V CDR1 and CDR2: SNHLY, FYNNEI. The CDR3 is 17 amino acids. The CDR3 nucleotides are TGTGCCAGCAGGAGGACAGGCGATAACCCCTTGAACACTGAAGCTTTCTTT. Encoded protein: CASRRTGDNPLNTEAFF.

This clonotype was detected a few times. The CDR3: CASSYLDSQETQYF. CDR3 coding DNA: TGTGCCAGCAGTTACTTAGACAGCCAAGAGACCCAGTACTTC. The rearrangement uses TRBV6-5 and TRBJ2-5; a possible D gene is TRBD1 (5 bases). This CDR3 spans 14 amino acids. Between the trimmed V and J ends, which lost 1 base and 1 base, there was a span of 7 bases. Per the germline V gene, CDR1 is MNHEY and CDR2 is SVGAGI.

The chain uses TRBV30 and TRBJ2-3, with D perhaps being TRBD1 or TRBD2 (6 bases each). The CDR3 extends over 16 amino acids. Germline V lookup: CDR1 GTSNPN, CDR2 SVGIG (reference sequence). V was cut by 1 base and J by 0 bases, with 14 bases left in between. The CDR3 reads CAWSAGGHTSTDTQYF. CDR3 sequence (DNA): TGTGCCTGGAGTGCTGGGGGGCACACTAGCACAGATACGCAGTATTTT.

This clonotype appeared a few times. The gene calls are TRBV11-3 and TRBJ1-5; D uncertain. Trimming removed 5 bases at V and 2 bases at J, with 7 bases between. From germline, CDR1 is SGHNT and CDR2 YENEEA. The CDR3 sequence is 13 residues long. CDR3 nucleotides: TGTGCCAGCAGCCACGACCGCAATCAGCCCCAGCATTTT. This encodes CASSHDRNQPQHF.

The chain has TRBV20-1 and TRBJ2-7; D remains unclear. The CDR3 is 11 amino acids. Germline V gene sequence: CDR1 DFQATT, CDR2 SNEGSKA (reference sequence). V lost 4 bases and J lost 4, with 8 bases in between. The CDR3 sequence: CSAILEYEQYF. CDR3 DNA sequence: TGCAGTGCTATTCTGGAATACGAGCAGTACTTC.

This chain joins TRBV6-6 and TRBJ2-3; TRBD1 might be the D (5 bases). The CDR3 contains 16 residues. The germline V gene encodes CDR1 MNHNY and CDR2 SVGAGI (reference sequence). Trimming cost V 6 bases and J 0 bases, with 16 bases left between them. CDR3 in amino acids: CASSPTTGASTDTQYF. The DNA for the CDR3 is TGTGCCAGCAGCCCTACCACAGGTGCTAGCACAGATACGCAGTATTTT.

The CDR3 sequence: CASGFTGNTEAFF. The CDR3 DNA reads TGTGCTAGTGGTTTCACAGGGAACACTGAAGCTTTCTTT. This chain uses TRBV12-5 with TRBJ1-1; D perhaps matches TRBD1 (5 bases). Looked up from germline, CDR1 is LGHNT and CDR2 is FRNRAP. The length of the CDR3 is 13 residues. Trimming shortened V by 3 bases and J by 1 base, and 6 bases separated the two germline ends.

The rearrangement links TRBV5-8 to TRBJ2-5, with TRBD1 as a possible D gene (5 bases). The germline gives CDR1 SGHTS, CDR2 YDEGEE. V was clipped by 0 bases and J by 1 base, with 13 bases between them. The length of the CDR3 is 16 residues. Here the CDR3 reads CASSLAREPGQETQYF. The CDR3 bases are TGTGCCAGCAGCTTGGCCAGGGAACCGGGCCAAGAGACCCAGTACTTC.

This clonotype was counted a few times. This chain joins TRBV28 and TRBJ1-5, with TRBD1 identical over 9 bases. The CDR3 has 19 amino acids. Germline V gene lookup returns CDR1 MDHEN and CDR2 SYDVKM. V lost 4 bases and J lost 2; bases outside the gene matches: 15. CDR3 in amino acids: CASSSERSSRDRGNQPQHF. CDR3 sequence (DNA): TGTGCCAGCAGTTCAGAACGATCCTCCCGGGACAGGGGCAATCAGCCCCAGCATTTT.

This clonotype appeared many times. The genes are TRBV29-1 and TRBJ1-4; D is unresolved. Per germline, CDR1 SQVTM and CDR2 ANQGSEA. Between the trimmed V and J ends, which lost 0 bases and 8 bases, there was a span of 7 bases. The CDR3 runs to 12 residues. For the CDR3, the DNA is TGCAGCGTTGAAGAGGTGGGAGAAAAACTGTTTTTT. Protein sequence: CSVEEVGEKLFF.

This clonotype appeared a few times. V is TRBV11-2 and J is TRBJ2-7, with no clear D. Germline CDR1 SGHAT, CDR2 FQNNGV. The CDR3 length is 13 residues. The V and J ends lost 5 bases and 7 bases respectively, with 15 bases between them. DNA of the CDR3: TGTGCCAGCAGCCCAACAGAGCATGCGGAGCAGTACTTC. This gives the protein CASSPTEHAEQYF.

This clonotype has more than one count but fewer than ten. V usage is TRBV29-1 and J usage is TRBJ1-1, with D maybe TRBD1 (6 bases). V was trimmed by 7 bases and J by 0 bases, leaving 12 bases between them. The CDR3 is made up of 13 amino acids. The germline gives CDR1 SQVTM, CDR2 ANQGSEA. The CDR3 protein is CSARGDMNTEAFF. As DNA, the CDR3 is TGCAGCGCCAGGGGCGATATGAACACTGAAGCTTTCTTT.

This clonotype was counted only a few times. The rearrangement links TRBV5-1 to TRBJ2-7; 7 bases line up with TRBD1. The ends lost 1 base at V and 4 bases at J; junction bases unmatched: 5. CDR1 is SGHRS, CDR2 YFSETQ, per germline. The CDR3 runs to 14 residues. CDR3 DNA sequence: TGCGCCAGCAGCTTGTGGACAGGAGCTTACGAGCAGTACTTC. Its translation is CASSLWTGAYEQYF. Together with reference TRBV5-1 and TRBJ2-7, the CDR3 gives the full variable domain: KAGVTQTPRYLIKTRGQQVTLSCSPISGHRSVSWYQQTPGQGLQFLFEYFSETQRNKGNFPGRFSGRQFSNSRSEMNVSTLELGDSALYLCASSLWTGAYEQYFGPGTRLTVT.

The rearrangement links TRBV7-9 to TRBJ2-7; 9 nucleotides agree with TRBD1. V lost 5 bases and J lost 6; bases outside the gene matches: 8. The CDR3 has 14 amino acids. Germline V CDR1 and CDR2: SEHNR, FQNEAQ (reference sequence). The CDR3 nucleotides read TGTGCCAGCAGCCCCCGGGACAGGGATCCCGAGCAGTACTTC. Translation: CASSPRDRDPEQYF.

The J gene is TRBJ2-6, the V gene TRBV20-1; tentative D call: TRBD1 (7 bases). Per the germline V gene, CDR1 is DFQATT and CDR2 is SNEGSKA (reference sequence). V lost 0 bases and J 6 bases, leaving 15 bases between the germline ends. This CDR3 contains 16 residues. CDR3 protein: CSAREWGDSQANVLTF. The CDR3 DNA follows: TGCAGTGCTAGAGAGTGGGGGGACAGTCAGGCCAACGTCCTGACTTTC.

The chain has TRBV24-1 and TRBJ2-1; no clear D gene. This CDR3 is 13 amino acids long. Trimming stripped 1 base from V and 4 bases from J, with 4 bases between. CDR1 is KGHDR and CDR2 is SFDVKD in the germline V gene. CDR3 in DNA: TGTGCCACCAGTGATTTCGGATACAATGAGCAGTTCTTC. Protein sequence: CATSDFGYNEQFF.

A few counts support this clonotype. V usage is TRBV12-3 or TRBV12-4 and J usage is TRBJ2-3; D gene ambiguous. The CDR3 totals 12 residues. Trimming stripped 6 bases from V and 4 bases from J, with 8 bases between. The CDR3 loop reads CASRTTPDTQYF. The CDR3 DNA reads TGTGCCAGCAGAACCACACCAGATACGCAGTATTTT.

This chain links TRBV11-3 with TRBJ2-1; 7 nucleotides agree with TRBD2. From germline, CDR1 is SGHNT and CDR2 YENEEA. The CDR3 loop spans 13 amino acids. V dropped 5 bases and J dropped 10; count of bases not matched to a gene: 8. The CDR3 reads CASSGRDHQEQFF. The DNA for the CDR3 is TGTGCCAGCAGCGGGAGGGACCATCAGGAGCAGTTCTTC.

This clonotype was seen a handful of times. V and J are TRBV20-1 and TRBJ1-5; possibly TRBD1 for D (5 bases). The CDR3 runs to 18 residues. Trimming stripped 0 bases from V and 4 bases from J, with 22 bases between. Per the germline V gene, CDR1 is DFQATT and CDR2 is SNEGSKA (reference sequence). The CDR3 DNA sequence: TGCAGTGCTAGAGAGATGGAGAGGGGTCTGGGATTGAATCAGCCCCAGCATTTT. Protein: CSAREMERGLGLNQPQHF.

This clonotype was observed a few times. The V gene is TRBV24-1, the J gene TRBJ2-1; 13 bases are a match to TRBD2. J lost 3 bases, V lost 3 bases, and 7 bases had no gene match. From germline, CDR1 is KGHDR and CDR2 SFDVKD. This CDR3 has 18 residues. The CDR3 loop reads CATSDGLAGAGVYNEQFF. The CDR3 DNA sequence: TGTGCCACCAGTGATGGACTAGCGGGAGCGGGAGTCTACAATGAGCAGTTCTTC.

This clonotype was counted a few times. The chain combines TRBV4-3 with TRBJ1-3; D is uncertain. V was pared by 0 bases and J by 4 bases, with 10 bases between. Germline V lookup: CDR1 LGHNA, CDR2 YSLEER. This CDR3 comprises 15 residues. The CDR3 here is CASSQEAKAGNTIYF. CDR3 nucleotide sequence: TGCGCCAGCAGCCAAGAGGCAAAGGCGGGAAACACCATATATTTT.

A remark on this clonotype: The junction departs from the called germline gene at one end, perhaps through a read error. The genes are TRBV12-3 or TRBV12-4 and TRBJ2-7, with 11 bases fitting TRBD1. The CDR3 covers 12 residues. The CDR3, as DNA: TGTGCCAGCAGACTCCACCGGGACAGGGGGAATTTC. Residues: CASRLHRDRGNF.

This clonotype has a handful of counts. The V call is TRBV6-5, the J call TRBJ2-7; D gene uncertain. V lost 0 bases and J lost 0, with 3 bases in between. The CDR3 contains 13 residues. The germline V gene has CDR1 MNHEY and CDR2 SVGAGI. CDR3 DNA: TGTGCCAGCAGTTACTCTATCTCCTACGAGCAGTACTTC. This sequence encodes CASSYSISYEQYF.

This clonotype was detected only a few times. Here the CDR3 reads CASRITGVSGNTIYF. Written as DNA, the CDR3 is TGTGCCAGCAGAATTACAGGGGTGTCTGGAAACACCATATATTTT. The J gene is TRBJ1-3, the V gene TRBV12-3 or TRBV12-4, with 7 bases aligning to TRBD1. There are 15 residues in the CDR3. Unmatched junction bases numbered 6, after V lost 6 bases and J lost 1 base.

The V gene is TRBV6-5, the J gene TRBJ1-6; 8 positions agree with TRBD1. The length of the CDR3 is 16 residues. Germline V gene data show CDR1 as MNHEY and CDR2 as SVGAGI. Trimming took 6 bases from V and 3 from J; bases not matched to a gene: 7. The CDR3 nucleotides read TGTGCCAGCAGCACAGGGGGAAACTTCTATAATTCACCCCTCCACTTT. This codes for CASSTGGNFYNSPLHF.

The CDR3 DNA follows: TGTGCCACCAGTGATTTGGACGGGGCCGGGGAGCTGTTTTTT. Translated, it gives CATSDLDGAGELFF. The chain uses TRBV24-1 and TRBJ2-2, with D possibly being TRBD2 (5 bases). Germline lookup yields CDR1 KGHDR and CDR2 SFDVKD. The CDR3 has 14 residues. V was clipped by 0 bases and J by 6 bases, with 7 bases between them.